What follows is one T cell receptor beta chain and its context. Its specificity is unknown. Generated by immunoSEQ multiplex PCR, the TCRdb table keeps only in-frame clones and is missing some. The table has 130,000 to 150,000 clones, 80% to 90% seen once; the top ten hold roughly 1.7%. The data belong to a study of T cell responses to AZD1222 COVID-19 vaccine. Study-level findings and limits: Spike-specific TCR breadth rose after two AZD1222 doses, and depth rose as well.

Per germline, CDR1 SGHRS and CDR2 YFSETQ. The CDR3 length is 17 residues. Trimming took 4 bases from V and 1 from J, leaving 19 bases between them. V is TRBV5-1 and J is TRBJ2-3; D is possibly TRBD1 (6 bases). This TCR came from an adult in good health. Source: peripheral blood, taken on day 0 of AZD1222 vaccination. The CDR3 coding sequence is TGCGCCAGCAGCCCCTCGGTGGGACACCTCCGCACAGATACGCAGTATTTT. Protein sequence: CASSPSVGHLRTDTQYF.